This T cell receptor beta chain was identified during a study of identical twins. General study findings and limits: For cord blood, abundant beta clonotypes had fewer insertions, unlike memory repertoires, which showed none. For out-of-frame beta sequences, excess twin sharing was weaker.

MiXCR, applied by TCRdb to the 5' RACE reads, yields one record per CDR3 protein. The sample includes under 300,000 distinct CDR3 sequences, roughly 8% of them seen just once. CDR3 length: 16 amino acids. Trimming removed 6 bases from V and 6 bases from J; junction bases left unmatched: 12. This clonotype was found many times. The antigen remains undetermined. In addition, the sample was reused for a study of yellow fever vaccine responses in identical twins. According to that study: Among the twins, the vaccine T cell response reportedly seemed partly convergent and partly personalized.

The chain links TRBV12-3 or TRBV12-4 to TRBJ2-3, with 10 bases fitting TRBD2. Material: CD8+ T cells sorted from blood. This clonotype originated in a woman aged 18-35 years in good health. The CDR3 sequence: CASSASGGGLSDTQYF. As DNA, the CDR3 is TGTGCCAGCAGCGCAAGCGGGGGGGGGTTGTCGGATACGCAGTATTTT.